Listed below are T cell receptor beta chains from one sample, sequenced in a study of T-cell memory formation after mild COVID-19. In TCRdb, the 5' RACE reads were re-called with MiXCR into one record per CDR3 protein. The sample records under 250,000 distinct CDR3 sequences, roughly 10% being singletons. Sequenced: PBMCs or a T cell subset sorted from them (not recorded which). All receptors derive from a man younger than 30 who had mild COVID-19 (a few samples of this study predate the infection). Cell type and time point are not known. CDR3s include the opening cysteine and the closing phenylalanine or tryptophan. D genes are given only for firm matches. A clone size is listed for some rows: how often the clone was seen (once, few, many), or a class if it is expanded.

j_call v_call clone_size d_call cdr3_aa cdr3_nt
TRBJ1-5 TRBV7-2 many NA CASSQQNQPQHF TGTGCCAGCAGCCAACAGAATCAGCCCCAGCATTTT
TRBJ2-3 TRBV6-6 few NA CASSYRSGESTDTQYF TGTGCCAGCAGTTACCGCTCCGGGGAAAGCACAGATACGCAGTATTTT
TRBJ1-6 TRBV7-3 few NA CASSLGAGKGSPLHF TGTGCCAGCAGCTTGGGGGCAGGAAAAGGTTCACCCCTCCACTTT
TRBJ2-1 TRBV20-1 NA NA CSARVDRRVGDEQFF TGCAGTGCTAGAGTTGACCGCAGGGTCGGAGATGAGCAGTTCTTC
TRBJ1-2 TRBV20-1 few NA CSALSGNYGYTF TGCAGTGCCCTCTCGGGAAACTATGGCTACACCTTC
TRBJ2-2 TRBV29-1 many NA CSGLVIGELFF TGCAGCGGCCTCGTTATCGGGGAGCTGTTTTTT
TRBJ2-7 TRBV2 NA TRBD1 CASSQQGFDEQYF TGTGCCAGCAGCCAACAGGGGTTCGACGAGCAGTACTTC
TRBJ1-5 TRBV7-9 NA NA CASSSSRDQPQHF TGTGCCAGCAGCTCATCCAGGGATCAGCCCCAGCATTTT
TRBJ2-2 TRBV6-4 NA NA CASSDGTNTGELFF TGTGCCAGCAGTGACGGGACAAACACCGGGGAGCTGTTTTTT
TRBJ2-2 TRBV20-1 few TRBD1 CSARTGQSNTGELFF TGCAGTGCTAGAACGGGACAGTCGAACACCGGGGAGCTGTTTTTT
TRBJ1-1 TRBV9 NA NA CASSVVGGLAEAFF TGTGCCAGCAGCGTAGTAGGGGGGCTAGCTGAAGCTTTCTTT
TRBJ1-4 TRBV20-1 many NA CSAAPGQRSEKLFF TGCAGTGCCGCGCCGGGACAACGGAGTGAAAAACTGTTTTTT
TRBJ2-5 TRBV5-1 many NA CASSLRRETQYF TGTGCCAGCAGCTTGCGGCGGGAGACCCAGTACTTC
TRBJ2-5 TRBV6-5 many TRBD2 CASSYSTSGGQETQYF TGTGCCAGCAGTTACTCCACTAGCGGGGGGCAAGAGACCCAGTACTTC
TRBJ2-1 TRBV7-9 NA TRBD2 CASSSRTSGGRSGYEQFF TGTGCCAGCAGCTCCAGGACTAGCGGGGGCAGATCAGGGTATGAGCAGTTCTTC
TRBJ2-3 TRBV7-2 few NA CASSQERTDTQYF TGTGCCAGCAGCCAGGAACGCACAGATACGCAGTATTTT
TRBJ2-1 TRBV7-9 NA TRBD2 CASSQLAGVYNEQFF TGTGCCAGCAGCCAACTAGCGGGGGTATACAATGAGCAGTTCTTC
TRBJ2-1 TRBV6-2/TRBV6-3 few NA CASSYSPQHLSYNEQFF TGTGCCAGCAGTTACTCCCCCCAGCACCTCTCCTACAATGAGCAGTTCTTC
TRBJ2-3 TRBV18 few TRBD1 CASSPGTGGDTQYF TGTGCCAGCTCACCGGGGACAGGGGGAGATACGCAGTATTTT
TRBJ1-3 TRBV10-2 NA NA CASSVGGGHSGNTIYF TGCGCCAGCAGTGTCGGGGGGGGCCACTCTGGAAACACCATATATTTT
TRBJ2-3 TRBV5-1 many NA CASSSRTDPTQYF TGCGCCAGCAGCTCGAGGACAGACCCGACGCAGTATTTT
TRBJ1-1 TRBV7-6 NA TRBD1 CASSSFFQGGTEAFF TGTGCCAGCTCCTCTTTTTTCCAGGGGGGTACTGAAGCTTTCTTT
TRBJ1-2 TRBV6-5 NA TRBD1 CASSVRGTGPYGYTF TGTGCCAGCAGTGTCCGAGGGACAGGGCCCTATGGCTACACCTTC